Shown below are 21 T cell receptor beta chains from a single sample sequenced in a study of cytomegalovirus exposure and HLA in healthy donors. This PCR relied on a set of 60 Vbeta primers and 13 Jbeta primers. The repertoire was sequenced with immunoSEQ multiplex PCR; TCRdb's copy has only in-frame clones and lacks some. The data contain 70,000 to 95,000 clones, roughly four fifths of them seen just once; the ten biggest clones take up under 15%. The specimen was PBMCs. These receptors were taken from a human donor in good health.

The chain carries TRBV18 and TRBJ1-1; 8 nucleotides agree with TRBD1. From germline, CDR1 is KGHSH and CDR2 LQKENI. With 4 bases clipped from V and 1 base from J, the junction kept 8 bases outside the gene matches. This CDR3 region has 16 residues. The CDR3 reads CASSQGQGARNTEAFF. CDR3 sequence (DNA): TGTGCCAGCTCACAGGGGCAGGGGGCGCGGAACACTGAAGCTTTCTTT.

The chain combines TRBV19 with TRBJ2-3; possibly TRBD1 for D (5 bases). In germline, CDR1 is LNHDA, CDR2 SQIVND (reference sequence). The germline V and J ends were trimmed by 1 base and 0 bases, with 11 bases remaining between them. The CDR3 runs to 16 residues. CDR3 bases: TGTGCCAGTAGTATAGGACAGAGATGGAGCACAGATACGCAGTATTTT. It codes for CASSIGQRWSTDTQYF.

Comment on this clone: At the DNA level, this CDR3 is encoded by other sequences in the same sample as well. The rearrangement joins TRBV18 to TRBJ1-1; possibly TRBD1 for D (5 bases). The CDR3 has 14 amino acids. Trimming cost V 6 bases and J 1 base, with 12 bases left between them. Per the germline V gene, CDR1 is KGHSH and CDR2 is LQKENI. CDR3 in amino acids: CASSPRQGNTEAFF. The CDR3 region has the DNA TGTGCCAGCTCCCCCAGGCAGGGGAACACTGAAGCTTTCTTT.

V and J are TRBV6-1 and TRBJ1-2; 8 bases align to TRBD1. V was clipped by 4 bases and J by 2 bases; unmatched bases: 3. From germline, CDR1 is MNHNS and CDR2 SASEGT. The CDR3 length is 14 residues. The CDR3 sequence is CASSGRQGNYGYTF. The CDR3 nucleotides read TGTGCCAGCAGTGGCAGACAGGGGAACTATGGCTACACCTTC.

The chain recombines TRBV6-5 with TRBJ1-1; no clear D. Germline CDR1 and CDR2: MNHEY and SVGAGI. Trimming removed 6 bases from V and 4 bases from J, with 18 bases in between. CDR3 length: 15 amino acids. The CDR3 reads CASSDAEGEATEAFF. The CDR3 nucleotides are TGTGCCAGCAGCGATGCGGAGGGCGAGGCCACTGAAGCTTTCTTT.

This clone was seen only once. The J gene is TRBJ2-7, the V gene TRBV6-1; 7 bases map to TRBD2. CDR3 length equals 14 residues. Losses at the gene ends were 7 bases for V and 1 base for J; bases not matched to a gene: 7. Germline CDR1 and CDR2: MNHNS and SASEGT. CDR3 nucleotide sequence: TGTGCCAGCAAACGACTAGCAAGATCCTACGAGCAGTACTTC. Encoded protein: CASKRLARSYEQYF.

For the CDR3, the DNA is TGTGCCAGCAGCTTGGGGACAGTAGCTTACAATGAGCAGTTCTTC. Its protein is CASSLGTVAYNEQFF. V gene TRBV5-6 combines with J gene TRBJ2-1, with D possibly TRBD1 on 6 matching bases. V was shortened by 0 bases and J by 4 bases, with 11 bases between the two germline ends. CDR1 and CDR2 from the germline V gene are SGHDT and YYEEEE. The length of the CDR3 is 15 residues.

This chain uses TRBV2 with TRBJ2-1, with D maybe TRBD2 (5 bases). Germline CDR1 is SNHLY and CDR2 is FYNNEI. V lost 6 bases and J lost 6, with 15 bases in between. There are 14 residues in the CDR3. This CDR3 reads CASRELENRNEQFF. The CDR3 DNA sequence: TGTGCCAGCAGGGAACTAGAAAACCGCAATGAGCAGTTCTTC.

This clone was counted between two and nine times. This chain joins TRBV5-6 and TRBJ2-2; D uncertain. The CDR3 spans 13 residues. Looked up from germline, CDR1 is SGHDT and CDR2 is YYEEEE. V was shortened by 4 bases and J by 6 bases, with 10 bases between the two germline ends. In nucleotides, the CDR3 is TGTGCCAGCAGCCCCTTTCGTGCCGGGGAGCTGTTTTTT. Translation: CASSPFRAGELFF. Filled out from reference TRBV5-6 and TRBJ2-2, the complete variable domain reads DAGVTQSPTHLIKTRGQQVTLRCSPKSGHDTVSWYQQALGQGPQFIFQYYEEEERQRGNFPDRFSGHQFPNYSSELNVNALLLGDSALYLCASSPFRAGELFFGEGSRLTVL.

CDR3 amino acids: CAWSVLPLTGGNTEAFF. CDR3 bases: TGTGCCTGGAGTGTACTCCCCCTGACAGGGGGTAATACTGAAGCTTTCTTT. This chain links TRBV30 with TRBJ1-1, with 9 bases matching TRBD1. J gave up 5 bases and V 0 bases, and 13 bases lay outside the gene matches. From germline, CDR1 is GTSNPN and CDR2 SVGIG (reference sequence). CDR3 size: 17 residues.

This clone has only one observation. At one boundary the junction diverges from the germline segment, which might be a read error. The genes are TRBV15 and TRBJ2-5, with a tentative D call TRBD2 (6 bases). CDR1 and CDR2 (germline): LNHNV, YYDKDF (reference sequence). This CDR3 region has 17 residues. The CDR3 region is CATSGDALLATQETQYF. CDR3 nucleotides: TGTGCCACCAGCGGAGACGCCCTCCTAGCGACTCAAGAGACCCAGTACTTC.

In its sample, this clone was seen a few times. The V call is TRBV7-9, the J call TRBJ2-3, with 11 bases identical to TRBD2. With V trimmed by 3 bases and J by 1 base, 6 bases remained unmatched. This CDR3 has 17 amino acids. The germline gives CDR1 SEHNR, CDR2 FQNEAQ (reference sequence). DNA for the CDR3: TGTGCCAGCAGCTTCTTAGAGACTAGCGGGGGCACAGATACGCAGTATTTT. This gives the protein CASSFLETSGGTDTQYF.

This chain joins TRBV7-8 and TRBJ1-1; D remains ambiguous. V lost 3 bases and J 5 bases, leaving 4 bases between the germline ends. The V gene's germline CDR1 is SGHVS and CDR2 FQNEAQ. The CDR3 consists of 11 residues. CDR3 loop: CASSLSTEAFF. In DNA, the CDR3 is TGTGCCAGCAGCTTGAGTACTGAAGCTTTCTTT.

The chain combines TRBV9 with TRBJ2-5; 7 bases are shared with TRBD2. The CDR3 extends over 14 amino acids. The V gene's germline CDR1 is SGDLS and CDR2 YYNGEE. V shed 0 bases, J shed 4 bases, and the junction held 3 bases outside the gene matches. The CDR3 coding sequence is TGTGCCAGCAGCGTAGCTAGCGGTCTAGAGACCCAGTACTTC. Its translation: CASSVASGLETQYF.

The rearrangement joins TRBV7-9 to TRBJ2-1; D gene unclear. Germline V lookup: CDR1 SEHNR, CDR2 FQNEAQ (reference sequence). Trimming took 8 bases from V and 8 from J, leaving 13 bases between them. The length of the CDR3 is 12 residues. For the CDR3, the DNA is TGTGCCAGCGGCCTTCTAGTTGATGAGCAGTTCTTC. The encoded protein is CASGLLVDEQFF.

This clone occurred a few times. The chain recombines TRBV7-9 with TRBJ2-1; 10 bases are shared with TRBD1. This CDR3 is 15 amino acids long. Germline V lookup: CDR1 SEHNR, CDR2 FQNEAQ (reference sequence). With V trimmed by 2 bases and J by 5 bases, 3 bases remained unmatched. Here the CDR3 reads CASSLFGQGDNEQFF. In DNA, the CDR3 is TGTGCCAGCAGCTTATTTGGACAGGGGGACAATGAGCAGTTCTTC.

This clone was found a few times. The V call is TRBV4-3, the J call TRBJ2-5; possible D gene TRBD1, 6 bases. Per the germline V gene, CDR1 is LGHNA and CDR2 is YSLEER. CDR3 size: 14 residues. The ends were cut back, 0 bases at V and 4 bases at J, with 9 bases in the middle. The CDR3: CASSQDIGGETQYF. As DNA, the CDR3 is TGCGCCAGCAGCCAAGATATAGGGGGAGAGACCCAGTACTTC.

J is TRBJ2-5 and V is TRBV7-8, with TRBD2 matching 12 bases. CDR3 length equals 16 residues. V dropped 5 bases and J dropped 2; count of bases not matched to a gene: 6. Germline-derived CDR1 and CDR2 are SGHVS and FQNEAQ. CDR3 bases: TGTGCCAGCAGCCGCGGACTAGCGGGGATTCAAGAGACCCAGTACTTC. It translates to CASSRGLAGIQETQYF.

This clone came up a few times. DNA for the CDR3: TGTGCCAGCAGTGTCTCACAGGGGGCTGCCGCCTATGGCTACACCTTC. Translating it yields CASSVSQGAAAYGYTF. V is TRBV2 and J is TRBJ1-2, with TRBD1 identical over 9 bases. Germline V gene data show CDR1 as SNHLY and CDR2 as FYNNEI. Trimming took 4 bases from V and 4 from J; bases not matched to a gene: 10. The CDR3 is 16 residues long. Drawing the rest from reference TRBV2 and TRBJ1-2, the complete variable domain is EPEVTQTPSHQVTQMGQEVILRCVPISNHLYFYWYRQILGQKVEFLVSFYNNEISEKSEIFDDQFSVERPDGSNFTLKIRSTKLEDSAMYFCASSVSQGAAAYGYTFGSGTRLTVV.

V usage is TRBV6-1 and J usage is TRBJ2-4; D not resolved. In germline, CDR1 is MNHNS, CDR2 SASEGT. Trimming left V 5 bases short and J 1 base short, with 12 bases between. The length of the CDR3 is 15 residues. CDR3 loop: CASSPDGAAKNIQYF. For the CDR3, the DNA is TGTGCCAGCAGTCCCGACGGAGCTGCCAAAAACATTCAGTACTTC.

The V call is TRBV19, the J call TRBJ1-3; no clear D. The CDR3 has 14 amino acids. The V end lost 10 bases, the J end lost 4 bases, and 17 bases lay between the germline ends. Germline-derived CDR1 and CDR2 are LNHDA and SQIVND (reference sequence). The CDR3 reads CATTGVGSGNTIYF. The CDR3 DNA reads as TGTGCCACCACGGGAGTCGGTTCGGGAAACACCATATATTTT.